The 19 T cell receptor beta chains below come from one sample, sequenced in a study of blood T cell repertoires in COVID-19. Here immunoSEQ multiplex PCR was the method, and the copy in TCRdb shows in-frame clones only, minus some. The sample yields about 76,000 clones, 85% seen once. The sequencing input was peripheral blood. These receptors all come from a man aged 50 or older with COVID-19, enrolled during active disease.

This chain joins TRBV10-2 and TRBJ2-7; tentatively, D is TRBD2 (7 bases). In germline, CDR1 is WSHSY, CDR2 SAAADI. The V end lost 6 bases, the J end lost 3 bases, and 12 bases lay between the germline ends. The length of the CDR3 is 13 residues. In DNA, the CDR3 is TGCGCCAGCAGGGACAGCGGGGTCTACGAGCAGTACTTC. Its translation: CASRDSGVYEQYF.

The CDR3 nucleotides read TGTGCCAGTAGTATCGGAGTATTGAACACTGAAGCTTTCTTT. It yields the protein CASSIGVLNTEAFF. The V call is TRBV19, the J call TRBJ1-1; D is undetermined. V dropped 3 bases and J dropped 0 bases, with 8 bases sitting between them. Per the germline V gene, CDR1 is LNHDA and CDR2 is SQIVND (reference sequence). The CDR3 length is 14 residues.

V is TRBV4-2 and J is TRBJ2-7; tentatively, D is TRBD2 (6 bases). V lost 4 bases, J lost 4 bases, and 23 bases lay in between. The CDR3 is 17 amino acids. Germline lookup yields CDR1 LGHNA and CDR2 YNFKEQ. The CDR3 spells CASSPGGTEPYSYEQYF. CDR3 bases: TGTGCCAGCAGCCCTGGAGGGACCGAACCTTACTCTTACGAGCAGTACTTC.

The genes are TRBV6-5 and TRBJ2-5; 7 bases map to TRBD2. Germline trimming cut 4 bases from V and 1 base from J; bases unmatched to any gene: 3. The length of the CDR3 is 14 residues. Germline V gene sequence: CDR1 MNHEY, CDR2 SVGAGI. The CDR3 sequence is CASSWGGGQETQYF. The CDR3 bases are TGTGCCAGCAGTTGGGGGGGAGGCCAAGAGACCCAGTACTTC.

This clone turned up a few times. CDR3 DNA: TGTGCCAGCAGCCCACGGTACGGAGCTTTCTTT. Translated, it gives CASSPRYGAFF. The rearrangement links TRBV28 to TRBJ1-1; D unclear. The length of the CDR3 is 11 residues. Trimming cost V 6 bases and J 10 bases, with 12 bases left between them. Germline-derived CDR1 and CDR2 are MDHEN and SYDVKM.

CDR3 sequence (DNA): TGTGCCAGCAGCGCAACCATCTCTTCCAGTTCTGGGGCCAACGTCCTGACTTTC. Translation gives CASSATISSSSGANVLTF. The genes are TRBV5-5 and TRBJ2-6; D remains unclear. From germline, CDR1 is SGHKS and CDR2 YYEKEE (reference sequence). The germline V and J ends were trimmed by 4 bases and 1 base, with 18 bases remaining between them. CDR3 size: 18 residues.

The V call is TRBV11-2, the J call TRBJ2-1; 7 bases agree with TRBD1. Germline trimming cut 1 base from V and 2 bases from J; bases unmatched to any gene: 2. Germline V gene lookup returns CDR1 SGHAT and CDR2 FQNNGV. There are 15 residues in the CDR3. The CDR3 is CASSLGGGAYNEQFF. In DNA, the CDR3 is TGTGCCAGCAGCTTAGGAGGGGGCGCCTACAATGAGCAGTTCTTC.

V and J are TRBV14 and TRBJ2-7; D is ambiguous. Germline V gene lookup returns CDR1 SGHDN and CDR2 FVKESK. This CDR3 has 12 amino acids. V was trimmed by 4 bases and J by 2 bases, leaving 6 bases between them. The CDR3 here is CASSRAPYEQYF. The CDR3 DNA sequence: TGTGCCAGCAGCCGGGCACCCTACGAGCAGTACTTC.

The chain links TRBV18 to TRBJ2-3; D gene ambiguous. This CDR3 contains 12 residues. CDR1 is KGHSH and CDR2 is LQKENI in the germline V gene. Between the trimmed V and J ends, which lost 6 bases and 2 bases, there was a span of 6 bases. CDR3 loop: CASSLVTDTQYF. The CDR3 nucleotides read TGTGCCAGCTCCCTCGTCACAGATACGCAGTATTTT.

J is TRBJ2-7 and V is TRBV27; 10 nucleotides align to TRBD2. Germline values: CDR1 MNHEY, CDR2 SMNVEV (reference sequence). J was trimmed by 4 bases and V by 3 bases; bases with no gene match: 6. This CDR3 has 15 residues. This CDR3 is CASSFAPSGSYEQYF. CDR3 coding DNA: TGTGCCAGCAGTTTTGCGCCTAGCGGGAGTTACGAGCAGTACTTC.

This CDR3 is CASSLDTGNDEQFF. CDR3 in DNA: TGTGCCAGCAGCTTAGATACAGGGAACGATGAGCAGTTCTTC. The chain uses TRBV7-8 and TRBJ2-1; possibly TRBD1 for D (6 bases). This CDR3 comprises 14 residues. V dropped 1 base and J dropped 8 bases, with 12 bases sitting between them. CDR1 and CDR2 from the germline V gene are SGHVS and FQNEAQ.

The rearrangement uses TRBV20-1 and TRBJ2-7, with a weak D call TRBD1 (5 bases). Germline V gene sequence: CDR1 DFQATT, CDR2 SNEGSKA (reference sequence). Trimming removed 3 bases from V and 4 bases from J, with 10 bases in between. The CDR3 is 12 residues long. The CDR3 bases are TGCAGTGCTAGTCGCAGGGTATACGAGCAGTACTTC. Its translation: CSASRRVYEQYF.

As DNA, the CDR3 is TGTGCCAGCAGCGTGGGGGGGGCTAGCAATCAGCCCCAGCATTTT. Translating it yields CASSVGGASNQPQHF. The rearrangement joins TRBV9 to TRBJ1-5, with D possibly TRBD1 on 6 matching bases. Germline lookup yields CDR1 SGDLS and CDR2 YYNGEE. Trimming took off 2 bases at V and 0 bases at J, with 9 bases between the two ends. The CDR3 runs 15 residues.

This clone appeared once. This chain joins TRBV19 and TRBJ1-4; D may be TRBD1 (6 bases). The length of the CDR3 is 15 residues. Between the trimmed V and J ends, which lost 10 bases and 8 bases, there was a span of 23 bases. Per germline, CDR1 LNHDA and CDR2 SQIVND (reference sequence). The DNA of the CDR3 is TGTGCCACCGCTAACCTACAGGGCCGACGAGAAAAACTGTTTTTT. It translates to CATANLQGRREKLFF. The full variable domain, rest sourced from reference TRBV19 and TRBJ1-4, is DGGITQSPKYLFRKEGQNVTLSCEQNLNHDAMYWYRQDPGQGLRLIYYSQIVNDFQKGDIAEGYSVSREKKESFPLTVTSAQKNPTAFYLCATANLQGRREKLFFGSGTQLSVL.

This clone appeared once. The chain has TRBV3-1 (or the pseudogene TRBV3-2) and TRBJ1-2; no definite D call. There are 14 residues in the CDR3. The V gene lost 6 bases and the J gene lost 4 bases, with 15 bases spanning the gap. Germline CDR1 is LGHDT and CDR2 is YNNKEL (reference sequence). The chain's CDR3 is CASSQQARPYGYTF. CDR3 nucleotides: TGTGCCAGCAGTCAACAAGCCCGCCCCTATGGCTACACCTTC.

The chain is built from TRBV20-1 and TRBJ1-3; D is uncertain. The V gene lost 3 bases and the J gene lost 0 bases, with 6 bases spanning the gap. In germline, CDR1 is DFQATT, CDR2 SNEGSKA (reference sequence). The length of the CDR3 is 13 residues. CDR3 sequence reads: CSASLYSGNTIYF. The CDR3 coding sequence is TGCAGTGCTAGTCTATACTCTGGAAACACCATATATTTT.

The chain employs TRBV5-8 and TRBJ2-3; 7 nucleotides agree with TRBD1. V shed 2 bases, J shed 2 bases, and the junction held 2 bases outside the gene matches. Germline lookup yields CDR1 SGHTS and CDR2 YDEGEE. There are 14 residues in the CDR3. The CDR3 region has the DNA TGTGCCAGCAGCTTAGGGGGCGCCACAGATACGCAGTATTTT. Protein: CASSLGGATDTQYF.

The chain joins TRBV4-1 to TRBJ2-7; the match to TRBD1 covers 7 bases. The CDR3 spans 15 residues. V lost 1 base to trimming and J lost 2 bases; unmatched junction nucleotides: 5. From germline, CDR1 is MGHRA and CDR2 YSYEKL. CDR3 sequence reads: CASSQAAQGAYEQYF. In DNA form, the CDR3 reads TGCGCCAGCAGCCAAGCCGCCCAGGGGGCCTACGAGCAGTACTTC.

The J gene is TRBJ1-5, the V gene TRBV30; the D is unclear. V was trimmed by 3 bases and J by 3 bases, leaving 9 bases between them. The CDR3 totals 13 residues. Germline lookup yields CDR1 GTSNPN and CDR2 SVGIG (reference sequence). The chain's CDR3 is CAWSPSVNQPQHF. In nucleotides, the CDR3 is TGTGCCTGGAGCCCGAGTGTCAATCAGCCCCAGCATTTT.